This TCR beta chain was observed in a study of T cells of healthy individuals. CDR3 length: 14 amino acids. V lost 8 bases to trimming and J lost 5 bases, with 18 bases between them. Germline CDR1 and CDR2: MRHNA and SNTAGT. TCRdb itself ran the 5' RACE reads through MiXCR, one entry per CDR3 protein. Found here are some 82,000 distinct CDR3 sequences, roughly 5.1% of them singletons; the top ten hold roughly 7.5%. The sample holds many counts of this clonotype. The clonotype comes from a female donor in good health. The chain is built from TRBV6-4 and TRBJ1-1; D is ambiguous. As DNA, the CDR3 is TGTGCCAGCCGGGCCCGGCCGGGTGAAACTGAAGCTTTCTTT. It yields the protein CASRARPGETEAFF.